This entry describes one T cell receptor beta chain. Its specificity is unknown. Per the germline V gene, CDR1 is MGHDK and CDR2 is SYGVNS. The CDR3 has 15 residues. Trimming cost V 5 bases and J 7 bases; bases outside gene matches: 6. The data are from a study of CD8+ T cells in alopecia areata. cDNA prepared by RNA extraction and subsequent reverse transcription served as the template for sequencing. This table comes from immunoSEQ multiplex PCR, and its TCRdb copy is limited to in-frame clones, with some not included. The profile covers under 200,000 clones, with around three fifths appearing a single time and 14% taken by the ten largest. Treatment denoted: oral pan-JAK inhibitor, 5-10 mg twice daily. The study's findings and limits: While patients received tofacitinib, many expanded lesional clones remained present in scalp and blood. Possibly because of HLA-related factors, TCR sharing was less clear across patients than in mice.

The sequence derives from a human donor with alopecia areata. The chain employs TRBV25-1 and TRBJ1-6; TRBD1 agrees at 9 bases. The specimen comprised CD4+ T cells sorted from blood, sampled at week 24, from a patient treated with tofacitinib. Here the CDR3 reads CASSQRGQGNSPLHF. The CDR3 bases are TGTGCCAGCAGTCAGAGAGGACAGGGGAATTCACCCCTCCACTTT.